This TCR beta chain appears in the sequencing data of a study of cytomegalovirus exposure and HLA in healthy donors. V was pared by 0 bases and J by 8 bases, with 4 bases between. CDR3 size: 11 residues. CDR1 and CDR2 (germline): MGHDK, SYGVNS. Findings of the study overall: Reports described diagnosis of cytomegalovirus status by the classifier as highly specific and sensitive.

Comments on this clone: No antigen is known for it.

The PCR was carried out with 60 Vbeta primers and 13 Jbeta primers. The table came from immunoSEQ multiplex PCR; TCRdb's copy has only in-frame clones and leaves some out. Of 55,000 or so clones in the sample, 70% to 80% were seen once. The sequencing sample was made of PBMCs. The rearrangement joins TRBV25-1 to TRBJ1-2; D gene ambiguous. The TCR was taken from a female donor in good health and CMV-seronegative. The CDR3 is CASSEYQGYTF. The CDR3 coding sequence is TGTGCCAGCAGTGAATATCAGGGCTACACCTTC.